Shown below are 6 T cell receptor beta chains from a single sample sequenced in a study of T cell responses to AZD1222 COVID-19 vaccine. Clones were sequenced by immunoSEQ multiplex PCR, and TCRdb holds only the in-frame ones, with some missing. The repertoire includes more than 95,000 clones, roughly 84% of them detected once, and 7.5% sits in the top ten. The specimen was peripheral blood, collected on day 0 of AZD1222 vaccination. The receptor set was obtained from an adult in good health.

The J gene is TRBJ2-1, the V gene TRBV5-4, with a tentative D call TRBD2 (6 bases). Germline loops: CDR1 SGHNT, CDR2 YYREEE (reference sequence). The V end lost 3 bases, the J end lost 5 bases, and 21 bases lay between the germline ends. CDR3 length: 17 amino acids. CDR3 nucleotides: TGTGCCAGCAGCTCAGGTGGCCGCCGGGACTGGGACAATGAGCAGTTCTTC. This encodes CASSSGGRRDWDNEQFF.

This clone appeared once. The CDR3 is CASSGIEEVGNQPQHF. The CDR3 bases are TGTGCCAGCAGTGGCATTGAGGAGGTCGGCAATCAGCCCCAGCATTTT. The rearrangement links TRBV2 to TRBJ1-5; D is unresolved. V was clipped by 4 bases and J by 2 bases, with 15 bases between them. The length of the CDR3 is 16 residues. Germline CDR1 reads SNHLY; CDR2 reads FYNNEI.

The V call is TRBV28, the J call TRBJ1-2; D uncertain. This CDR3 has 14 amino acids. V was pared by 3 bases and J by 6 bases, with 14 bases between. Germline assignment: CDR1 MDHEN and CDR2 SYDVKM. The CDR3 loop reads CASSFDRVFDGYTF. DNA of the CDR3: TGTGCCAGCAGTTTTGATCGTGTGTTCGATGGCTACACCTTC.

CDR3 in amino acids: CASSSQSSMNTEAFF. CDR3 coding DNA: TGTGCCAGCAGCAGCCAGAGTTCCATGAACACTGAAGCTTTCTTT. The rearrangement uses TRBV11-2 and TRBJ1-1; no reliable D call. CDR3 length: 15 residues. CDR1 is SGHAT, CDR2 FQNNGV, per germline. Between the trimmed V and J ends, which lost 5 bases and 0 bases, there was a span of 13 bases. The whole variable domain, filled in from reference TRBV11-2 and TRBJ1-1, reads EAGVAQSPRYKIIEKRQSVAFWCNPISGHATLYWYQQILGQGPKLLIQFQNNGVVDDSQLPKDRFSAERLKGVDSTLKIQPAKLEDSAVYLCASSSQSSMNTEAFFGQGTRLTVV.

CDR3 residues: CASSMGSEVLEQFF. CDR3 nucleotides: TGTGCCAGTAGTATGGGTTCGGAAGTTTTGGAGCAGTTCTTC. The chain is built from TRBV19 and TRBJ2-1; D gene ambiguous. CDR3 length: 14 residues. Between the trimmed V and J ends, which lost 3 bases and 10 bases, there was a span of 16 bases. CDR1 and CDR2 from the germline V gene are LNHDA and SQIVND (reference sequence). Variable domain in full (rest from reference TRBV19 and TRBJ2-1): DGGITQSPKYLFRKEGQNVTLSCEQNLNHDAMYWYRQDPGQGLRLIYYSQIVNDFQKGDIAEGYSVSREKKESFPLTVTSAQKNPTAFYLCASSMGSEVLEQFFGPGTRLTVL.

The rearrangement links TRBV28 to TRBJ1-4; unclear D gene. CDR1 is MDHEN and CDR2 is SYDVKM in the germline V gene. The CDR3 runs to 14 residues. V lost 7 bases to trimming and J lost 7 bases, with 16 bases between them. The CDR3 sequence is CASTPGQYPEKLFF. In DNA, the CDR3 is TGTGCCAGCACCCCCGGGCAGTATCCTGAAAAACTGTTTTTT.